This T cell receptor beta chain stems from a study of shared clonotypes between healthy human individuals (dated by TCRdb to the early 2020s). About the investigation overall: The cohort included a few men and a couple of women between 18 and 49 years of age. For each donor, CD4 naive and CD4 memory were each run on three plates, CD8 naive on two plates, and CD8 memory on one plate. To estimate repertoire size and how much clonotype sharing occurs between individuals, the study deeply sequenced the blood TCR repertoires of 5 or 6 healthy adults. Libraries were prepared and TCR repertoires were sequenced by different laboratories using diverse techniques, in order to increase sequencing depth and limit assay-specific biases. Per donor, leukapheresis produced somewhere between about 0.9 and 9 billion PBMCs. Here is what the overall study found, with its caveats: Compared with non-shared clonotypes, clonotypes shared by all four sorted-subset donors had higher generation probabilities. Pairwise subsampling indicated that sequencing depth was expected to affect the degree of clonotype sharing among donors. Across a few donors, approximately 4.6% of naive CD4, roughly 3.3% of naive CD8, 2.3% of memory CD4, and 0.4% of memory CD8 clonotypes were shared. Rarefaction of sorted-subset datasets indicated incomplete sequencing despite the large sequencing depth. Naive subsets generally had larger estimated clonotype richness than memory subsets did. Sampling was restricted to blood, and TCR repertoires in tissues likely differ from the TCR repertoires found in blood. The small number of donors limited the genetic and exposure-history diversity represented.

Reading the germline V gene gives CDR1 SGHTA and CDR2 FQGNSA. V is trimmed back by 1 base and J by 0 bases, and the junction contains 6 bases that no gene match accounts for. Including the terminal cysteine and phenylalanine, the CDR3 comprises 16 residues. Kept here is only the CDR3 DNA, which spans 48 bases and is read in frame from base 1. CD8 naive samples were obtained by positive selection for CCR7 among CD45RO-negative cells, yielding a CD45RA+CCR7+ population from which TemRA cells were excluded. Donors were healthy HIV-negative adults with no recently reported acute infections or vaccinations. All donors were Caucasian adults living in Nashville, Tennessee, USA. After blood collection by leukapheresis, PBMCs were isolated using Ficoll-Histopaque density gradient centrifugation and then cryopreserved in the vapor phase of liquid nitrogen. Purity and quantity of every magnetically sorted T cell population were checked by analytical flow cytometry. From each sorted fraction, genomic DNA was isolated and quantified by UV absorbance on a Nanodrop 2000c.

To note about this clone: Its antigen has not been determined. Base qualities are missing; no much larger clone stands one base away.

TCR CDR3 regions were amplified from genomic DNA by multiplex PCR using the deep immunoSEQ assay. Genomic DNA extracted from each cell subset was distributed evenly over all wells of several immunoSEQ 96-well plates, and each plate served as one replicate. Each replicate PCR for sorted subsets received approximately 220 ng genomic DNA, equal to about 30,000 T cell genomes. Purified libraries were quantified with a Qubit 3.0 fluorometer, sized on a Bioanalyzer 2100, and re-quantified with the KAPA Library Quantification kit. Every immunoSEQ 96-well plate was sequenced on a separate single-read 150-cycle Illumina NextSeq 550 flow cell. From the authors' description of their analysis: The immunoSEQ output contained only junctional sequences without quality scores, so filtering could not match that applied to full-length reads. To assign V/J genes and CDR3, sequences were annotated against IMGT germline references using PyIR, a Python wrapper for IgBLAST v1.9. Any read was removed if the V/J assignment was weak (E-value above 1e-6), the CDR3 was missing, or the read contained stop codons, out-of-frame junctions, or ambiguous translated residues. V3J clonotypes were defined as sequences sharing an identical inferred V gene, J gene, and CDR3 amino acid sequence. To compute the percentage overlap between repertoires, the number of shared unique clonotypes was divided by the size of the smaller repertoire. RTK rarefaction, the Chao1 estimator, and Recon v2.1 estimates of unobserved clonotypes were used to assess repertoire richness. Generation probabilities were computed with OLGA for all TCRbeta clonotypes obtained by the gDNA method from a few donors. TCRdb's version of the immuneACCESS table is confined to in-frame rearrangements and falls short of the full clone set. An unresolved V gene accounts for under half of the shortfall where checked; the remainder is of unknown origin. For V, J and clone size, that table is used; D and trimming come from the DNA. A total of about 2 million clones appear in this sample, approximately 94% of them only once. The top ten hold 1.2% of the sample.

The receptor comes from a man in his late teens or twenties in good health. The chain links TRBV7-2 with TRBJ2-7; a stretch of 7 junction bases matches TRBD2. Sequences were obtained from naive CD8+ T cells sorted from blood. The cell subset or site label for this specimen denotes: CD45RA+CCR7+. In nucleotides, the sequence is TGTGCCAGCAGCTTAGACGGGCGGGGGACCTCCTACGAGCAGTACTTC. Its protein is CASSLDGRGTSYEQYF.